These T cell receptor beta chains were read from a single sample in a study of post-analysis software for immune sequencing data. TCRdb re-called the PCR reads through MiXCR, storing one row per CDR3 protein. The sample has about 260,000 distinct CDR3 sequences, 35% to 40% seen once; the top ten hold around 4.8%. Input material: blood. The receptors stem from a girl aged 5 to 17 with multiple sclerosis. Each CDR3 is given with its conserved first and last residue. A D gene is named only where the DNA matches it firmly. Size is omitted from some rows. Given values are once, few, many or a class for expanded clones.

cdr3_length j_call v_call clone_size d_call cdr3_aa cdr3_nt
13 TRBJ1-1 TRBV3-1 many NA CASTQLSAAEAFF TGTGCCAGCACACAGCTTTCGGCGGCTGAAGCTTTCTTT
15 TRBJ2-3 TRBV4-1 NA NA CASSDPTFGTDTQYF TGCGCCAGCAGTGACCCGACTTTCGGCACAGATACGCAGTATTTT
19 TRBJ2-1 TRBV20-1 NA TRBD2 CSARDLWRGDHFSYNEQFF TGCAGTGCTAGAGATCTCTGGCGGGGGGACCACTTTTCCTACAATGAGCAGTTCTTC
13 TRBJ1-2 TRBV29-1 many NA CSVWADRKDGYTF TGCAGCGTTTGGGCGGACCGGAAGGATGGCTACACCTTC
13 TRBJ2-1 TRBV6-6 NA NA CASSLLPGNEQFF TGTGCCAGCAGTCTGCTACCTGGCAATGAGCAGTTCTTC
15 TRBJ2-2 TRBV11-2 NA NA CASSLEGGITGELFF TGTGCCAGCAGCTTAGAAGGCGGAATCACCGGGGAGCTGTTTTTT
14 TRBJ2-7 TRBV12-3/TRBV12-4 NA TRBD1 CASSTLGTGGEQYF TGTGCCAGCAGTACTTTAGGGACAGGAGGGGAGCAGTACTTC
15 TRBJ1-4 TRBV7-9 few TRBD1 CASSYEGGGNEKLFF TGTGCCAGCAGCTATGAAGGGGGCGGTAATGAAAAACTGTTTTTT
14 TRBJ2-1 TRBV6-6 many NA CASSYTPTYNEQFF TGTGCCAGCAGTTATACCCCAACCTACAATGAGCAGTTCTTC
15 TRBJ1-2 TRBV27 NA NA CASSSRALADYGYTF TGTGCCAGCAGTTCCCGGGCCCTGGCGGACTATGGCTACACCTTC
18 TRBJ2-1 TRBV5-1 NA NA CASSLAKTPHSSYNEQFF TGCGCCAGCAGCTTGGCCAAGACCCCCCACAGCTCCTACAATGAGCAGTTCTTC
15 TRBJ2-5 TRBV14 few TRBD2 CASSQALAGQGTQYF TGTGCCAGCAGCCAAGCACTAGCGGGTCAGGGGACCCAGTACTTC
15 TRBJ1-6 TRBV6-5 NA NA CASSYSGGSGSPLHF TGTGCCAGCAGTTACTCGGGCGGGTCCGGGTCACCCCTCCACTTT
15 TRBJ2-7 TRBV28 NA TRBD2 CASSLLAERAYEQYF TGTGCCAGCAGTCTACTAGCGGAGCGAGCCTACGAGCAGTACTTC
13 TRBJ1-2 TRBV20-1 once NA CSAREGEHYGYTF TGCAGTGCCAGGGAGGGGGAGCACTATGGCTACACCTTC
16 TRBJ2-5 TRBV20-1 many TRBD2 CSARHTVLAERGTQYF TGCAGTGCTCGACATACCGTGCTAGCGGAGAGGGGGACCCAGTACTTC
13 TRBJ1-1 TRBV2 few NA CASSGTSNTEAFF TGTGCCAGCAGTGGGACCTCGAACACTGAAGCTTTCTTT
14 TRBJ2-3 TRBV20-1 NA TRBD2 CSAEGRGSTDTQYF TGCAGTGCTGAGGGGCGGGGGAGCACAGATACGCAGTATTTT
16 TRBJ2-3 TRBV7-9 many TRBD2 CASSHGTSGDTDTQYF TGTGCCAGCAGCCACGGGACTAGCGGGGATACAGATACGCAGTATTTT
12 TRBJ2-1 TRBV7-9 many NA CASSLRANEQFF TGTGCCAGCAGCTTACGGGCCAATGAGCAGTTCTTC
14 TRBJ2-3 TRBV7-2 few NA CASRPGRSTDTQYF TGTGCCAGCAGACCAGGGAGGAGCACAGATACGCAGTATTTT
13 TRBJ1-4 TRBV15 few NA CATSPSTNEKRFF TGTGCCACCTCACCCTCAACTAATGAAAAACGGTTTTTT
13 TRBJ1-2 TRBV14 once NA CASSQQGSYGYTF TGTGCCAGCAGCCAGCAGGGCAGCTATGGCTACACCTTC
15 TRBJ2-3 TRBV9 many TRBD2 CASSVGAGGPDTQYF TGTGCCAGCAGCGTAGGAGCGGGAGGACCAGATACGCAGTATTTT
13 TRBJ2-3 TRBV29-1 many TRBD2 CSVERGGSDTQYF TGCAGCGTTGAAAGGGGAGGGTCAGATACGCAGTATTTT
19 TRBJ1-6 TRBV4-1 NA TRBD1 CASSQAPTGQVIIGSPLHF TGCGCCAGCAGCCAGGCCCCGACAGGGCAAGTAATAATAGGTTCACCCCTCCACTTT
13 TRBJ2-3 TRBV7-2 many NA CASSLGGTDTQYF TGTGCCAGCAGCTTAGGTGGAACAGATACGCAGTATTTT
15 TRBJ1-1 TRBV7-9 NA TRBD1 CASSPGQGTNTEAFF TGTGCCAGCAGCCCGGGACAGGGGACGAACACTGAAGCTTTCTTT
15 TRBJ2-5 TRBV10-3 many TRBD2 CAISGGTSIQETQYF TGTGCCATCAGTGGGGGGACTAGTATTCAAGAGACCCAGTACTTC
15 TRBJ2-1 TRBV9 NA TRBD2 CASSVRGGAWDEQFF TGTGCCAGCAGCGTACGCGGGGGGGCCTGGGATGAGCAGTTCTTC
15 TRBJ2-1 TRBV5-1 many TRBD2 CASSLVLAGDNEQFF TGCGCCAGCAGCTTGGTCCTAGCGGGGGACAATGAGCAGTTCTTC
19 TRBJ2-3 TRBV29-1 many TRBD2 CSVAGLAGGPFIETDTQYF TGCAGCGTTGCGGGACTAGCGGGGGGGCCATTTATTGAGACAGATACGCAGTATTTT
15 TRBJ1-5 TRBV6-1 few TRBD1 CASSGDRRTTQPQHF TGTGCCAGCAGTGGGGACAGGAGAACTACTCAGCCCCAGCATTTT
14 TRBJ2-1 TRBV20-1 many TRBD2 CSVPPTSGGNEQFF TGCAGTGTCCCCCCCACCAGCGGGGGCAATGAGCAGTTCTTC
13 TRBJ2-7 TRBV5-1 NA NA CASSPGTIYEQYF TGCGCCAGCAGCCCCGGGACAATCTACGAGCAGTACTTC
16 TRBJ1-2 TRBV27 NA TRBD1 CASSGETGLANYGYTF TGTGCCAGCAGTGGGGAGACAGGGTTAGCTAACTATGGCTACACCTTC
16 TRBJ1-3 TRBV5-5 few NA CASSLSGETHGNTIYF TGTGCCAGCAGCTTGTCTGGGGAGACACATGGAAACACCATATATTTT
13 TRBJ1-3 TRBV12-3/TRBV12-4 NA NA CAGGGDSGNTIYF TGTGCCGGCGGGGGGGACTCTGGAAACACCATATATTTT
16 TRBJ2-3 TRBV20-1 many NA CSARGNWGRETDTQYF TGCAGTGCTAGAGGGAATTGGGGCAGGGAAACAGATACGCAGTATTTT
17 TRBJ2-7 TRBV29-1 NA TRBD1 CSVEALTSGTGEYEQYF TGCAGCGTTGAAGCCCTCACTTCCGGGACAGGGGAGTACGAGCAGTACTTC
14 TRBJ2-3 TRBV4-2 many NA CASSQGGGVNTQYF TGTGCCAGCAGCCAAGGGGGTGGCGTAAATACGCAGTATTTT
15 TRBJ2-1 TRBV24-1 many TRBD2 CATSGLAGGSNEQFF TGTGCCACCAGTGGCTTAGCGGGAGGATCCAATGAGCAGTTCTTC
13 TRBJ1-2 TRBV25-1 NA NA CASSEKSNYGYTF TGTGCCAGCAGTGAGAAGTCCAACTATGGCTACACCTTC
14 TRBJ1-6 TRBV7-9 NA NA CASSFGQNNSPLHF TGTGCCAGCAGCTTCGGCCAGAATAATTCACCCCTCCACTTT
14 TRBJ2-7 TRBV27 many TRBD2 CASRLRLAGGEQYF TGTGCCAGCAGACTCCGACTAGCGGGGGGCGAGCAGTACTTC
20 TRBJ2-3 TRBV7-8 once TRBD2 CASSSRPGLAGDPPTDTQYF TGTGCCAGCAGCTCCCGGCCGGGACTAGCGGGAGATCCCCCCACAGATACGCAGTATTTT
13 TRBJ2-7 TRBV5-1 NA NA CASSSGRRYEQYF TGCGCCAGCAGCTCGGGACGTCGCTACGAGCAGTACTTC
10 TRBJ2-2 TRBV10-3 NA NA CAITTGELFF TGTGCCATCACTACCGGGGAGCTGTTTTTT
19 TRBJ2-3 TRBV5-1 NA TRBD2 CASSLVGSSGATSTDTQYF TGCGCCAGCAGCTTGGTCGGGTCTAGCGGAGCTACTAGCACAGATACGCAGTATTTT
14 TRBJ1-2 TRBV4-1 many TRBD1 CASSQVDRDSGYTF TGCGCCAGCAGCCAAGTCGACAGGGACTCTGGCTACACCTTC